Below, 32 T cell receptor beta chains from the same sample are listed, as sequenced in a study of identical twins. MiXCR, applied by TCRdb to the 5' RACE reads, yields one record per CDR3 protein. This table has approximately 600,000 distinct CDR3 sequences, more than 9% appearing once. This sample was shared with a second study, whose subject was yellow fever vaccine responses in identical twins.

What was sequenced was PBMCs. Receptors were obtained from a woman aged 18-29 years in good health.

This sequence joins TRBV5-1 and TRBJ2-5; no firm D call. V lost 4 bases, J lost 5 bases, and 9 bases lay in between. The germline V gene encodes CDR1 SGHRS and CDR2 YFSETQ. The CDR3 totals 12 residues. CDR3 loop: CASSTATETQYF. In DNA form, the CDR3 reads TGCGCCAGCAGCACCGCTACGGAGACCCAGTACTTC.

V usage is TRBV19 and J usage is TRBJ1-1; unclear D gene. Looked up from germline, CDR1 is LNHDA and CDR2 is SQIVND (reference sequence). CDR3 length equals 14 residues. Trimming left V 5 bases short and J 0 bases short, with 10 bases between. The CDR3 region has the DNA TGTGCCAGTAGTGTGCTGGGTTTGAACACTGAAGCTTTCTTT. This encodes CASSVLGLNTEAFF.

This clonotype came up a few times. The chain joins TRBV7-9 to TRBJ2-1, with D tentatively TRBD2 (5 bases). Per germline, CDR1 SEHNR and CDR2 FQNEAQ (reference sequence). The V end was cut by 2 bases, the J end by 0 bases, with 11 bases between. The CDR3 extends over 16 amino acids. CDR3 nucleotide sequence: TGTGCCAGCAGCTTAAACGGGGAGAGCTCCTACAATGAGCAGTTCTTC. This encodes CASSLNGESSYNEQFF.

This clonotype was observed a few times. The chain couples TRBV7-8 to TRBJ1-1; 9 nucleotides match TRBD1. CDR1 is SGHVS, CDR2 FQNEAQ, per germline. Trimming cost V 6 bases and J 0 bases; bases outside gene matches: 23. The CDR3 sequence is 21 residues long. CDR3 protein: CASRTPGQGSQNGALNTEAFF. DNA of the CDR3: TGTGCCAGCAGGACTCCGGGACAGGGCTCCCAAAATGGGGCTTTGAACACTGAAGCTTTCTTT.

In this sample, this clonotype turned up a few times. This chain connects TRBV28 to TRBJ2-1, with 9 positions matching TRBD2. CDR1 is MDHEN and CDR2 is SYDVKM in the germline V gene. J gave up 9 bases and V 2 bases, and 14 bases lay outside the gene matches. The CDR3 has 17 residues. The CDR3 nucleotides are TGTGCCAGCAGTTTAGGTTTGGCTAGCGGGATTTCGGGTGAGCAGTTCTTC. Encoded protein: CASSLGLASGISGEQFF.

Many counts were recorded for this clonotype. The J gene is TRBJ2-1, the V gene TRBV20-1, with 11 positions matching TRBD2. The CDR3 runs 16 residues. The trim removed 3 bases at V and 2 bases at J, leaving 6 bases unmatched. Germline loops: CDR1 DFQATT, CDR2 SNEGSKA (reference sequence). The CDR3 loop is CSARVATSGAYNEQFF. In DNA, the CDR3 is TGCAGTGCTAGGGTGGCGACTAGCGGGGCCTACAATGAGCAGTTCTTC.

The chain recombines TRBV12-3 or TRBV12-4 with TRBJ2-5; 11 nucleotides agree with TRBD2. V was pared by 3 bases and J by 5 bases, with 26 bases of the junction left unmatched. CDR3 length equals 22 residues. The CDR3 DNA follows: TGTGCCAGCAGTTTCCCCAGGGCGCCGACCCGGACTAGCGGGCCACGGGGCGAGACCCAGTACTTC. This sequence encodes CASSFPRAPTRTSGPRGETQYF.

At least ten counts were recorded for this clonotype. As DNA, the CDR3 is TGTGCCAGCAGCGGACGGACCAAAGGTTCACCCCTCCACTTT. This codes for CASSGRTKGSPLHF. The chain recombines TRBV21-1 with TRBJ1-6. TRBV21-1 is designated a pseudogene. The CDR3 consists of 14 residues.

This clonotype was recorded a few times. The chain links TRBV6-2 or TRBV6-3 to TRBJ2-7; D is unresolved. The CDR3 contains 14 residues. V was clipped by 5 bases and J by 4 bases, with 15 bases between them. Germline loops: CDR1 MNHEY, CDR2 SVGEGT. The CDR3 loop is CASSDGPPRYEQYF. CDR3 coding DNA: TGTGCCAGCAGTGACGGGCCCCCAAGGTACGAGCAGTACTTC.

The table lists this clonotype with a few counts. CDR3 in amino acids: CATSSAPWTPETQYF. CDR3 sequence (DNA): TGTGCCACCAGCAGCGCGCCGTGGACGCCAGAGACCCAGTACTTC. The rearrangement links TRBV15 to TRBJ2-5; D is unclear. Trimming removed 3 bases from V and 4 bases from J, with 15 bases in between. The CDR3 totals 15 residues. Germline CDR1 is LNHNV and CDR2 is YYDKDF (reference sequence).

V usage is TRBV11-2 and J usage is TRBJ2-5, with 8 bases that match TRBD2. CDR3 length: 15 amino acids. Trimming cost V 1 base and J 5 bases; bases outside gene matches: 6. Germline loops: CDR1 SGHAT, CDR2 FQNNGV. The CDR3 region is CASSLVTSARETQYF. CDR3 bases: TGTGCCAGCAGCTTAGTGACTAGCGCGAGGGAGACCCAGTACTTC.

This clonotype has a count of ten or more. The J gene is TRBJ1-2, the V gene TRBV7-2; D gene unclear. This CDR3 contains 12 residues. Trimming took off 3 bases at V and 5 bases at J, with 7 bases between the two ends. CDR1 SGHTA and CDR2 FQGNSA come from the germline V gene. The DNA of the CDR3 is TGTGCCAGCAGCTTCTCGACTTATGGCTACACCTTC. Protein sequence: CASSFSTYGYTF. Full variable domain (rest looked up from reference TRBV7-2 and TRBJ1-2): GAGVSQSPSNKVTEKGKDVELRCDPISGHTALYWYRQSLGQGLEFLIYFQGNSAPDKSGLPSDRFSAERTGGSVSTLTIQRTQQEDSAVYLCASSFSTYGYTFGSGTRLTVV.

This clonotype showed up many times. This chain joins TRBV20-1 and TRBJ2-4, with 12 bases fitting TRBD2. With V trimmed by 5 bases and J by 0 bases, 2 bases remained unmatched. There are 15 residues in the CDR3. Germline CDR1 and CDR2: DFQATT and SNEGSKA (reference sequence). CDR3 nucleotide sequence: TGCAGTGCTTGGACTAGCGGGAAAGCCAAAAACATTCAGTACTTC. Translated: CSAWTSGKAKNIQYF.

The chain couples TRBV5-5 to TRBJ1-2; no reliable D call. This CDR3 has 17 amino acids. Between the trimmed V and J ends, which lost 1 base and 5 bases, there was a span of 21 bases. Germline loops: CDR1 SGHKS, CDR2 YYEKEE (reference sequence). The CDR3 loop is CASSLNAPGSAIYGYTF. The DNA for the CDR3 is TGTGCCAGCAGCTTGAATGCCCCCGGCAGTGCAATATATGGCTACACCTTC.

This clonotype has just a few counts. V usage is TRBV20-1 and J usage is TRBJ2-2, with TRBD1 identical over 11 bases. Looked up from germline, CDR1 is DFQATT and CDR2 is SNEGSKA (reference sequence). Trimming removed 0 bases from V and 0 bases from J; junction bases left unmatched: 15. CDR3 length: 21 amino acids. The CDR3 region is CSAREDRDRGSLRSNTGELFF. The CDR3 DNA is TGCAGTGCTAGAGAGGACCGGGACAGGGGGAGTCTGAGATCGAACACCGGGGAGCTGTTTTTT.

DNA of the CDR3: TGTGCCAGCAGTGACCCTAGCGGGAGTCTCTACGGCAATGAGCAGTTCTTC. This encodes CASSDPSGSLYGNEQFF. The chain combines TRBV2 with TRBJ2-1, with 10 bases matching TRBD2. The CDR3 consists of 17 residues. Germline values: CDR1 SNHLY, CDR2 FYNNEI. The trim removed 3 bases at V and 6 bases at J, leaving 11 bases unmatched.

This chain connects TRBV19 to TRBJ1-1; D gene ambiguous. The length of the CDR3 is 15 residues. The V end was cut by 3 bases, the J end by 1 base, with 12 bases between. From germline, CDR1 is LNHDA and CDR2 SQIVND (reference sequence). CDR3 sequence (DNA): TGTGCCAGTAGTATTCGAGTTGCGTCGAACACTGAAGCTTTCTTT. Translation: CASSIRVASNTEAFF.

This clonotype was detected a few times. The chain employs TRBV20-1 and TRBJ2-3; 8 bases map to TRBD1. V was clipped by 3 bases and J by 1 base; unmatched bases: 6. The CDR3 has 15 amino acids. CDR1 and CDR2 (germline): DFQATT, SNEGSKA (reference sequence). For the CDR3, the DNA is TGCAGTGCTAGGGACAGGGTTTGGGGCACAGATACGCAGTATTTT. It is translated as CSARDRVWGTDTQYF.

This chain uses TRBV9 with TRBJ2-1; D may be TRBD1 or TRBD2 (5 bases each). The germline CDR1 and CDR2 sequences are SGDLS and YYNGEE. The CDR3 is 14 residues long. V was shortened by 3 bases and J by 5 bases, with 12 bases between the two germline ends. The CDR3 sequence: CASSAGTRNNEQFF. The CDR3 bases are TGTGCCAGCAGCGCCGGGACCCGGAACAATGAGCAGTTCTTC.

V usage is TRBV7-9 and J usage is TRBJ2-1, with D maybe TRBD1 (7 bases). The germline gives CDR1 SEHNR, CDR2 FQNEAQ (reference sequence). This CDR3 spans 17 amino acids. Trimming pared 5 bases from V and 9 bases from J, leaving 26 bases between. The CDR3 here is CASSKNLRQGGSSEQFF. The DNA of the CDR3 is TGTGCCAGCAGCAAGAACCTAAGGCAGGGGGGTTCCAGTGAGCAGTTCTTC.

The chain has TRBV3-1 and TRBJ2-6; D unclear. Trimming took off 4 bases at V and 2 bases at J, with 6 bases between the two ends. Germline V gives CDR1 LGHDT, CDR2 YNNKEL (reference sequence). The CDR3 has 14 residues. Written as DNA, the CDR3 is TGTGCCAGCAGCCCCGAGGCTGGGGCCAACGTCCTGACTTTC. Translating it yields CASSPEAGANVLTF.

In its sample, this clonotype was seen many times. V is TRBV5-1 and J is TRBJ2-7, with 7 nucleotides matching TRBD2. CDR1 is SGHRS, CDR2 YFSETQ, per germline. The V gene end was trimmed by 3 bases and the J gene end by 3 bases; junction bases not matched to a gene: 6. This CDR3 is 14 amino acids long. CDR3 residues: CASSSGAGVYEQYF. Here the CDR3 DNA reads TGCGCCAGCAGCTCAGGCGCGGGGGTCTACGAGCAGTACTTC.

This chain joins TRBV12-5 and TRBJ2-1; a possible D gene is TRBD2 (6 bases). Between the trimmed V and J ends, which lost 0 bases and 9 bases, there was a span of 18 bases. CDR1 is LGHNT, CDR2 FRNRAP, per germline. This CDR3 is 16 amino acids long. CDR3 amino acids: CASGLVVSGRVSEQFF. The CDR3 DNA reads as TGTGCTAGTGGTTTGGTGGTAAGCGGGCGGGTCAGTGAGCAGTTCTTC.

This clonotype was recorded at least ten times. V gene TRBV7-9 combines with J gene TRBJ2-4; 7 bases agree with TRBD1. The ends lost 1 base at V and 5 bases at J; junction bases unmatched: 5. CDR1 and CDR2 from the germline V gene are SEHNR and FQNEAQ (reference sequence). CDR3 length equals 15 residues. This chain's CDR3 is CASSLVRTGENIQYF. CDR3 bases: TGTGCCAGCAGCTTAGTCCGGACAGGTGAAAACATTCAGTACTTC. Full variable domain (missing parts from reference TRBV7-9 and TRBJ2-4): DTGVSQNPRHKITKRGQNVTFRCDPISEHNRLYWYRQTLGQGPEFLTYFQNEAQLEKSRLLSDRFSAERPKGSFSTLEIQRTEQGDSAMYLCASSLVRTGENIQYFGAGTRLSVL.

This clonotype occurred a few times. The rearrangement joins TRBV13 to TRBJ2-7, with D perhaps TRBD2 (7 bases). This CDR3 has 15 amino acids. V was pared by 5 bases and J by 7 bases, with 21 bases between. Germline lookup yields CDR1 PRHDT and CDR2 FYEKMQ (reference sequence). The CDR3 spells CASSPGAAGANEQYF. CDR3 nucleotides: TGTGCCAGCAGCCCCGGGGCGGCGGGGGCGAATGAGCAGTACTTC. Drawing the rest from reference TRBV13 and TRBJ2-7, the complete variable domain is AAGVIQSPRHLIKEKRETATLKCYPIPRHDTVYWYQQGPGQDPQFLISFYEKMQSDKGSIPDRFSAQQFSDYHSELNMSSLELGDSALYFCASSPGAAGANEQYFGPGTRLTVT.

A few counts support this clonotype. The chain links TRBV14 to TRBJ2-7; D is perhaps TRBD1 (5 bases). The CDR3 totals 14 residues. V shed 3 bases and J shed 3 bases, with 12 bases lying between them. CDR1 SGHDN and CDR2 FVKESK come from the germline V gene. The CDR3 here is CASSHPDIYYEQYF. CDR3 DNA: TGTGCCAGCAGCCACCCGGACATTTACTACGAGCAGTACTTC.

This clonotype came up many times. The chain joins TRBV29-1 to TRBJ2-1, with a weak D call TRBD2 (5 bases). CDR3 size: 10 residues. CDR1 and CDR2 from the germline V gene are SQVTM and ANQGSEA. The DNA of the CDR3 is TGCAGGGCAGGAGGCAATGAGCAGTTCTTC. Encoded protein: CRAGGNEQFF.

The chain couples TRBV4-3 to TRBJ2-3; 7 bases are shared with TRBD1. Germline trimming cut 3 bases from V and 3 bases from J; bases unmatched to any gene: 12. The CDR3 covers 17 residues. CDR1 is LGHNA and CDR2 is YSLEER in the germline V gene. In nucleotides, the CDR3 is TGCGCCAGCAGCCAGGACCACAGGGGAGCTTTAACAGATACGCAGTATTTT. The encoded protein is CASSQDHRGALTDTQYF.

The V call is TRBV3-1, the J call TRBJ2-6, with D hard to call. V was shortened by 4 bases and J by 0 bases, with 13 bases between the two germline ends. CDR1 LGHDT and CDR2 YNNKEL come from the germline V gene (reference sequence). The CDR3 is 17 amino acids. In nucleotides, the CDR3 is TGTGCCAGCAGCCGGGAAGGGCCAAGCTCTGGGGCCAACGTCCTGACTTTC. It specifies CASSREGPSSGANVLTF.

Many counts were recorded for this clonotype. The chain uses TRBV27 and TRBJ2-5; 10 nucleotides match TRBD2. This CDR3 comprises 17 residues. The ends lost 1 base at V and 4 bases at J; junction bases unmatched: 9. CDR1 MNHEY and CDR2 SMNVEV come from the germline V gene (reference sequence). CDR3: CASSLFVSPSGRETQYF. In nucleotides, the CDR3 is TGTGCCAGCAGTTTATTTGTTTCTCCTAGCGGGAGAGAGACCCAGTACTTC.

This sequence joins TRBV11-2 and TRBJ2-1; TRBD1 matches at 7 bases. The ends lost 3 bases at V and 9 bases at J; junction bases unmatched: 5. Germline V gene sequence: CDR1 SGHAT, CDR2 FQNNGV. This CDR3 has 13 amino acids. The CDR3 region has the DNA TGTGCCAGCAGCTTTGGGACAGACAGTGAGCAGTTCTTC. As protein: CASSFGTDSEQFF.

In its sample, this clonotype was seen a few times. CDR3 sequence: CASSLFPEETQYF. The CDR3, as DNA: TGCGCCAGCAGCTTGTTTCCCGAAGAGACCCAGTACTTC. The V and J genes are TRBV5-1 and TRBJ2-5; D uncertain. Per germline, CDR1 SGHRS and CDR2 YFSETQ. Trimming took 1 base from V and 3 from J, leaving 7 bases between them. The CDR3 spans 13 residues.